The clone carrying this TCR beta chain has just a few counts. The data derive from a study of T-cell memory formation after mild COVID-19. TCRdb fed the 5' RACE reads into MiXCR, producing one record per CDR3 protein. The table records around 400,000 distinct CDR3 sequences, more than 20% of them present only once. Sequencing was done on a sample of PBMCs or a T cell subset sorted from them (not recorded which). This receptor was identified in an adult woman who had mild COVID-19 (a few samples of this study predate the infection). Cell type and time point are not known.

CDR3 nucleotides: TGTGCCATCGGGACAGATAATCAGCCCCAGCATTTT. Encoded protein: CAIGTDNQPQHF. V gene TRBV7-9 combines with J gene TRBJ1-5; TRBD1 matches at 7 bases. Unmatched junction bases numbered 4, after V lost 10 bases and J lost 4 bases. Germline V gene data show CDR1 as SEHNR and CDR2 as FQNEAQ (reference sequence). CDR3 size: 12 residues.